Given below is one TCR beta chain in context. Deletions cut 8 bases from V and 1 base from J, with 11 bases between. The CDR3 loop spans 13 amino acids. The germline CDR1 and CDR2 sequences are LNHDA and SQIVND (reference sequence). Using immunoSEQ multiplex PCR, the repertoire was profiled, and TCRdb retains in-frame clones only, with some absent. The sample has tens of thousands of clones, approximately 96% seen once. This record comes from a study of technical replicates of blood from a handful of donors. The rearrangement uses TRBV19 and TRBJ1-1; weak D call: TRBD1 (5 bases). The clonotype was recovered from a human donor in good health. The sequenced sample was T cells isolated from PBMCs. The CDR3 loop reads CASFSRGNTEAFF. The CDR3 nucleotides read TGTGCCAGTTTCTCTAGGGGGAACACTGAAGCTTTCTTT.